The 23 T cell receptor beta chains given below trace back to one sample, sequenced in a study of T-cell memory formation after mild COVID-19. TCRdb re-derived calls from the 5' RACE reads in MiXCR, one entry per CDR3 protein. The sample has approximately 440,000 distinct CDR3 sequences, 20% seen once. Material: PBMCs or a T cell subset sorted from them (not recorded which). The receptors were gathered from an adult woman who had mild COVID-19 (a few samples of this study predate the infection). Cell type and time point are not known.

This clonotype appeared a few times. The chain links TRBV4-3 to TRBJ1-6; TRBD1 matches 8 bases. The CDR3 runs to 15 residues. Germline trimming cut 5 bases from V and 12 bases from J; bases unmatched to any gene: 12. Germline V gene data show CDR1 as LGHNA and CDR2 as YSLEER. This CDR3 is CASSSRTGTKEPLHF. DNA of the CDR3: TGCGCCAGCAGCTCCCGGACAGGGACTAAAGAACCCCTCCACTTT.

This clonotype came up a few times. The rearrangement joins TRBV25-1 to TRBJ2-7, with a possible D match to TRBD2 (6 bases). Germline CDR1 is MGHDK and CDR2 is SYGVNS. The length of the CDR3 is 14 residues. V was trimmed by 1 base and J by 6 bases, leaving 13 bases between them. This CDR3 is CASSEWRGLAEQYF. CDR3 sequence (DNA): TGTGCCAGCAGTGAATGGAGGGGACTCGCCGAGCAGTACTTC.

Concerning this clonotype: A much larger clone lies a single base off, so this may be a read error. The CDR3 DNA reads TGTGCCAGCAGTGAAAAGAATCAGCCCCAGCATTTT. Its translation: CASSEKNQPQHF. The chain uses TRBV28 and TRBJ1-5; no clear D gene. V shed 5 bases and J shed 4 bases, with 6 bases lying between them. From germline, CDR1 is MDHEN and CDR2 SYDVKM. This CDR3 contains 12 residues.

This clonotype was detected a few times. The chain carries TRBV5-1 and TRBJ1-2; tentative D call: TRBD1 (5 bases). Germline assignment: CDR1 SGHRS and CDR2 YFSETQ. The CDR3 loop spans 13 amino acids. V lost 3 bases and J 8 bases, leaving 14 bases between the germline ends. Written as DNA, the CDR3 is TGCGCCAGCAGCTCTGGGGGTTTATTAGGCTACACCTTC. Translated: CASSSGGLLGYTF.

The rearrangement joins TRBV7-2 to TRBJ2-2; D could derive from TRBD1 or TRBD2 (5 bases each). Germline CDR1 and CDR2: SGHTA and FQGNSA. The CDR3 is 13 residues long. Trimming shortened V by 3 bases and J by 6 bases, and 8 bases separated the two germline ends. This chain's CDR3 is CASSLGDPGELFF. CDR3 coding DNA: TGTGCCAGCAGCTTGGGGGACCCCGGGGAGCTGTTTTTT.

This chain links TRBV2 with TRBJ2-7; D may match TRBD1 or TRBD2 (5 bases each). Per the germline V gene, CDR1 is SNHLY and CDR2 is FYNNEI. V was clipped by 7 bases and J by 1 base, with 11 bases between them. This CDR3 is 13 amino acids long. The CDR3 DNA reads TGTGCCAGCAATAAGGGACGTTCCTACGAGCAGTACTTC. Protein: CASNKGRSYEQYF.

This clonotype appeared once. J is TRBJ2-1 and V is TRBV7-8, with 9 positions matching TRBD2. The CDR3 spans 15 residues. In germline, CDR1 is SGHVS, CDR2 FQNEAQ. The ends lost 4 bases at V and 4 bases at J; junction bases unmatched: 5. CDR3 bases: TGTGCCAGCAGCTCCGAAGCGGGGGGATACAATGAGCAGTTCTTC. Its translation is CASSSEAGGYNEQFF.

Only a few counts were recorded for this clonotype. The chain joins TRBV29-1 to TRBJ1-2, with D possibly TRBD1 on 6 matching bases. Per germline, CDR1 SQVTM and CDR2 ANQGSEA. V dropped 7 bases and J dropped 2 bases, with 14 bases sitting between them. The CDR3 has 13 amino acids. The DNA of the CDR3 is TGCAGCGCTGGGATAACAGGGAACTATGGCTACACCTTC. Its translation: CSAGITGNYGYTF.

The chain couples TRBV5-4 to TRBJ2-1, with a weak D call TRBD1 (5 bases). The germline CDR1 and CDR2 sequences are SGHNT and YYREEE (reference sequence). Trimming took 0 bases from V and 11 from J, leaving 18 bases between them. The CDR3 consists of 15 residues. The CDR3 spells CASSLDWGEPWKQFF. CDR3 coding DNA: TGTGCCAGCAGCTTGGACTGGGGCGAGCCTTGGAAGCAGTTCTTC.

This clonotype was counted between two and nine times. V gene TRBV18 combines with J gene TRBJ2-7; tentative D call: TRBD2 (6 bases). Germline V gene data show CDR1 as KGHSH and CDR2 as LQKENI. V was trimmed by 2 bases and J by 7 bases, leaving 18 bases between them. The CDR3 length is 15 residues. The CDR3 DNA reads TGTGCCAGCTCACCAGCGCAAGAGCGGGCGCGGGAGCAGTACTTC. Translation gives CASSPAQERAREQYF.

The V call is TRBV6-5, the J call TRBJ1-4, with 9 nucleotides matching TRBD1. The CDR3 is made up of 16 amino acids. Germline lookup yields CDR1 MNHEY and CDR2 SVGAGI. V trimming: 5 bases; J trimming: 7 bases; junction bases outside the gene matches: 11. The CDR3 DNA reads TGTGCCAGCAGTGTAACCCCGGGACAGGGCAGTGAAAAACTGTTTTTT. This sequence encodes CASSVTPGQGSEKLFF.

This clonotype was seen repeatedly, ten times or more. V usage is TRBV7-8 and J usage is TRBJ1-1; D gene ambiguous. Germline CDR1 and CDR2: SGHVS and FQNEAQ. V lost 5 bases, J lost 2 bases, and 15 bases lay in between. This CDR3 comprises 15 residues. The CDR3 loop is CASSPRIDINTEAFF. DNA for the CDR3: TGTGCCAGCAGCCCGCGAATAGACATTAACACTGAAGCTTTCTTT.

The chain has TRBV21-1 and TRBJ2-5. TRBV21-1 is tagged as a pseudogene. The CDR3 spans 14 residues. For the CDR3, the DNA is TGTGCCAGCAGCAAATCCCTATATACCGAGACCCAGTACTTC. Translation gives CASSKSLYTETQYF.

This clonotype was detected a few times. V and J are TRBV2 and TRBJ1-2; D may be TRBD1 (5 bases). The CDR3 has 14 amino acids. Trimming took 6 bases from V and 4 from J, leaving 15 bases between them. The germline V gene has CDR1 SNHLY and CDR2 FYNNEI. CDR3 DNA: TGTGCCAGCAGCCTAATACGGGGCTCCTATGGCTACACCTTC. Amino acids: CASSLIRGSYGYTF.

The chain couples TRBV12-3 or TRBV12-4 to TRBJ2-1; perhaps D is TRBD1 or TRBD2 (5 bases each). This CDR3 has 12 residues. Deletions cut 6 bases from V and 15 bases from J, with 18 bases between. This CDR3 is CASSPTRDQSFF. The CDR3 nucleotides read TGTGCCAGCAGCCCTACCCGGGACCAGTCGTTCTTC.

This clonotype has more than one count but fewer than ten. CDR3: CASSPDGTGPYEQYF. CDR3 coding DNA: TGTGCCAGCAGCCCCGACGGGACAGGGCCCTACGAGCAGTACTTC. The chain uses TRBV12-3 or TRBV12-4 and TRBJ2-7, with 9 nucleotides matching TRBD1. V shed 6 bases, J shed 2 bases, and the junction held 8 bases outside the gene matches. The CDR3 is made up of 15 amino acids.

This chain joins TRBV4-2 and TRBJ2-2, with 7 bases matching TRBD1. This CDR3 spans 16 amino acids. Germline assignment: CDR1 LGHNA and CDR2 YNFKEQ. V shed 0 bases and J 6 bases; nucleotides not matched to a gene: 7. DNA of the CDR3: TGTGCCAGCAGCCAAGATTGGACAGGAATGGCCGGGGAGCTGTTTTTT. Translated, it gives CASSQDWTGMAGELFF.

The rearrangement links TRBV24-1 to TRBJ2-5, with D maybe TRBD2 (5 bases). The CDR3 has 15 amino acids. Germline V CDR1 and CDR2: KGHDR, SFDVKD. The V and J ends lost 2 bases and 5 bases respectively, with 14 bases between them. As DNA, the CDR3 is TGTGCCACCAGTGATTATCGGGCAGGCGGGGAGACCCAGTACTTC. This translates into CATSDYRAGGETQYF.

The V call is TRBV29-1, the J call TRBJ2-7; TRBD1 agrees at 8 bases. Germline CDR1 reads SQVTM; CDR2 reads ANQGSEA. Trimming removed 2 bases from V and 6 bases from J; junction bases left unmatched: 6. This CDR3 region has 13 residues. DNA for the CDR3: TGCAGCGTTGAACCTAACAGGGGGAGCGAGCAGTACTTC. This translates into CSVEPNRGSEQYF.

V usage is TRBV12-3 or TRBV12-4 and J usage is TRBJ2-5; tentative D call: TRBD1 (6 bases). There are 13 residues in the CDR3. Trimming pared 8 bases from V and 3 bases from J, leaving 13 bases between. The CDR3, as DNA: TGTGCCAGCGGACCGGGACAAGAAGAGACCCAGTACTTC. This gives the protein CASGPGQEETQYF.

This clonotype has just a few counts. J is TRBJ2-5 and V is TRBV2; D is perhaps TRBD2 (5 bases). Germline CDR1 and CDR2: SNHLY and FYNNEI. Trimming took off 8 bases at V and 4 bases at J, with 23 bases between the two ends. This CDR3 spans 16 amino acids. This chain's CDR3 is CASLEELAASRETQYF. The CDR3 DNA reads TGTGCCAGCCTGGAGGAATTAGCCGCGTCTCGAGAGACCCAGTACTTC.

The sample holds a few counts of this clonotype. The chain carries TRBV20-1 and TRBJ1-4; D possibly corresponds to TRBD1 (6 bases). There are 14 residues in the CDR3. CDR1 DFQATT and CDR2 SNEGSKA come from the germline V gene (reference sequence). The germline V and J ends were trimmed by 2 bases and 4 bases, with 11 bases remaining between them. The CDR3 DNA follows: TGCAGTGCTAGACGGACAGCCGGTAATGAAAAACTGTTTTTT. Residues: CSARRTAGNEKLFF.

This clonotype has only a few counts. The CDR3 DNA sequence: TGTGCCAGCAGGGCCCCGAACAGGGTCACCGGGGAGCTGTTTTTT. Translating gives CASRAPNRVTGELFF. This chain joins TRBV12-3 or TRBV12-4 and TRBJ2-2, with D possibly being TRBD1 (6 bases). V dropped 6 bases and J dropped 4 bases, with 15 bases sitting between them. The CDR3 is made up of 15 amino acids.